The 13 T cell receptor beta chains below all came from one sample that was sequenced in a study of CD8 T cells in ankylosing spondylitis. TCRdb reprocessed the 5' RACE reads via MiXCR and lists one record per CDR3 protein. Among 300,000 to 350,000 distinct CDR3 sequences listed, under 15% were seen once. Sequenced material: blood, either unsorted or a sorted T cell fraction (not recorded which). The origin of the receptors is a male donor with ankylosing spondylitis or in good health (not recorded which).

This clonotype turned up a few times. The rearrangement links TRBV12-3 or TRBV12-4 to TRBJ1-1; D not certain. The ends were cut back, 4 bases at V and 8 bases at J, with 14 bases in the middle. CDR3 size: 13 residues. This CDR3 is CASSWDRGMEAFF. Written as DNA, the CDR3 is TGTGCCAGCAGTTGGGATAGAGGAATGGAAGCTTTCTTT.

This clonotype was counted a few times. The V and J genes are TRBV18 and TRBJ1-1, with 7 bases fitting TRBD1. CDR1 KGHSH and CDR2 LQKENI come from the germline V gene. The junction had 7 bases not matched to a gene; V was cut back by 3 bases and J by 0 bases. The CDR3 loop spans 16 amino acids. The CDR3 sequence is CASSPPGQPLNTEAFF. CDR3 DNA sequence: TGTGCCAGCTCACCTCCGGGACAGCCTTTGAACACTGAAGCTTTCTTT.

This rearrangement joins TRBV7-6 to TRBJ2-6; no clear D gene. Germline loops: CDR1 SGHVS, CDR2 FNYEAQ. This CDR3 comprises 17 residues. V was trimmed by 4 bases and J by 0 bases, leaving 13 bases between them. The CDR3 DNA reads TGTGCCAGCAGCTCCTTAACTACTCTCTCTGGGGCCAACGTCCTGACTTTC. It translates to CASSSLTTLSGANVLTF.

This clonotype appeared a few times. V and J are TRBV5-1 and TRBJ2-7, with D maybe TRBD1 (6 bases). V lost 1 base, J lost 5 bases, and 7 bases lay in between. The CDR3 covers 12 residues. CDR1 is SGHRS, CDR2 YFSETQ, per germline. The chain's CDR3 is CASSLNRDEQYF. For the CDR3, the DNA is TGCGCCAGCAGCTTGAACAGGGACGAGCAGTACTTC.

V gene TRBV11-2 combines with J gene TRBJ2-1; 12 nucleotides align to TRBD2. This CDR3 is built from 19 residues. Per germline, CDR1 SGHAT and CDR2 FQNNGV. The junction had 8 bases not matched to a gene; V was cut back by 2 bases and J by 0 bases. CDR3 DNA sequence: TGTGCCAGCAGCTTAAGACTAGCGGGGGACTATCGCTCCTACAATGAGCAGTTCTTC. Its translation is CASSLRLAGDYRSYNEQFF.

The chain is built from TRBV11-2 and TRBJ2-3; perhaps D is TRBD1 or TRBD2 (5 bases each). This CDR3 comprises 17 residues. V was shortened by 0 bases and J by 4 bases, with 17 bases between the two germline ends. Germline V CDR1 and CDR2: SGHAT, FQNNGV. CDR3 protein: CASSLEGARGPPDTQYF. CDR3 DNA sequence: TGTGCCAGCAGCTTAGAAGGGGCTAGGGGACCGCCAGATACGCAGTATTTT.

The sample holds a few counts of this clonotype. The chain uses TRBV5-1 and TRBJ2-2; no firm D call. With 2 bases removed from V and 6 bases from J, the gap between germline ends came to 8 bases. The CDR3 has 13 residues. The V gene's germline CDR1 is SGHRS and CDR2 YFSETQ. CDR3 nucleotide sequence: TGCGCCAGCAGCTTCTCCGTCTCCGGGGAGCTGTTTTTT. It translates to CASSFSVSGELFF.

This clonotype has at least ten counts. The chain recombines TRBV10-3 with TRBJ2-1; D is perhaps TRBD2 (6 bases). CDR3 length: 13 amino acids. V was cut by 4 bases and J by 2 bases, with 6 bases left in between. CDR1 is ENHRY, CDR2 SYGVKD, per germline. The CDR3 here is CAISGTTYNEQFF. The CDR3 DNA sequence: TGTGCCATCAGTGGGACTACCTACAATGAGCAGTTCTTC.

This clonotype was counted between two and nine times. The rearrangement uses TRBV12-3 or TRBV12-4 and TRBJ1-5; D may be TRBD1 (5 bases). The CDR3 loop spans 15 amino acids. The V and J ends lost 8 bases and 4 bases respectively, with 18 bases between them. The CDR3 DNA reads TGTGCCAGCTCTCTCGCGGTGGGGCAGAATCAGCCCCAGCATTTT. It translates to CASSLAVGQNQPQHF.

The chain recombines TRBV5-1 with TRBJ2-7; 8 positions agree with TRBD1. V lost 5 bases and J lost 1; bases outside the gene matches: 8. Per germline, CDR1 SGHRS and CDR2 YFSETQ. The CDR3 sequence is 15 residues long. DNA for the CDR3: TGCGCCAGCAGACTCAGTGGACAGGGATCCTACGAGCAGTACTTC. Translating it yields CASRLSGQGSYEQYF.

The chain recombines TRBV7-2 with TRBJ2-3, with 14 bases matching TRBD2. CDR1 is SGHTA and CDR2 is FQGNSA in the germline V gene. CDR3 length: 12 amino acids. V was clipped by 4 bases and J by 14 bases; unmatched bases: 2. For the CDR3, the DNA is TGTGCCAGCAGCTCCGGACTAGCGGGGGGGTATTTT. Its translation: CASSSGLAGGYF.

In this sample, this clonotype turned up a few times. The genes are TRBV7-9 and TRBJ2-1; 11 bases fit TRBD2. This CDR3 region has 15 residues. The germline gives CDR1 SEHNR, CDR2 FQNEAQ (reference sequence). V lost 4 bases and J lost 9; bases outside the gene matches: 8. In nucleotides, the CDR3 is TGTGCCAGCAGCTATTTCGTAGCGGGGGGGCGTGAGCAGTTCTTC. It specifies CASSYFVAGGREQFF.

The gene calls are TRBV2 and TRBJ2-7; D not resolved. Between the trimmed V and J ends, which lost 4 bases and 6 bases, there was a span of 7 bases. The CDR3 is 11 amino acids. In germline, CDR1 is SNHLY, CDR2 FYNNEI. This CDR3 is CASSVESEQYF. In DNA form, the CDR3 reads TGTGCCAGCAGTGTCGAGAGCGAGCAGTACTTC.